The 8 T cell receptor beta chains listed next were all sequenced from one sample in a study of regulatory T cells in long-lasting Graves disease (dated by TCRdb to the early 2020s). Libraries were made using multiplex PCR. The sequencing machine was an Illumina HiSeq 4000. iRepertoire HTBI primers and Arm-PCR amplification of CDR3 regions were used to construct TCR beta libraries. TCRdb passed the public sequencing reads through fastp at Q25 and MiXCR, retaining productive beta sequences. Duplicate CDR3 protein sequences are folded into a single record with the most common DNA and genes. The sample has approximately 690,000 distinct CDR3 sequences on record, around 32% of them singletons. The ten largest clones add up to about 40% of the sample. The time point label here, explained by the study, means: persistent/refractory GD, antithyroid drugs over 5 years with positive TRAb. For both TCR sequencing and RNA sequencing, RNA was extracted from PBMCs in TRIzol.

The input for sequencing was peripheral blood mononuclear cells (PBMCs), taken when the disease was refractory, from a patient treated with antithyroid drugs. The source of these receptors is a female donor with Graves disease.

This clonotype came up a few times. The J gene is TRBJ2-5, the V gene TRBV19; no firm D call. Germline assignment: CDR1 LNHDA and CDR2 SQIVND (reference sequence). CDR3 length: 12 residues. The V end lost 3 bases, the J end lost 3 bases, and 5 bases lay between the germline ends. The CDR3 sequence is CASSIRKETQYF. CDR3 bases: TGTGCCAGTAGTATCCGTAAAGAGACCCAGTACTTC.

In this sample, this clonotype turned up a few times. V gene TRBV27 combines with J gene TRBJ1-1; weak D call: TRBD1 (6 bases). Germline V gives CDR1 MNHEY, CDR2 SMNVEV (reference sequence). With 4 bases removed from V and 4 bases from J, the gap between germline ends came to 16 bases. The CDR3 has 15 residues. The chain's CDR3 is CASSSTTGLGTEAFF. The CDR3 region has the DNA TGTGCCAGCAGTTCTACAACAGGGTTGGGCACTGAAGCTTTCTTT.

The chain links TRBV5-4 to TRBJ2-7, with D perhaps given as TRBD1 or TRBD2 (5 bases each). This CDR3 has 15 amino acids. Trimming left V 2 bases short and J 3 bases short, with 15 bases between. Germline values: CDR1 SGHNT, CDR2 YYREEE (reference sequence). In DNA, the CDR3 is TGTGCCAGCAGCTTAGGGGACGCGAGAAACTACGAGCAGTACTTC. Translated, it gives CASSLGDARNYEQYF.

The chain links TRBV6-1 to TRBJ1-3; TRBD1 agrees at 7 bases. The CDR3 covers 16 residues. The germline V gene has CDR1 MNHNS and CDR2 SASEGT. Losses at the gene ends were 7 bases for V and 0 bases for J; bases not matched to a gene: 9. The CDR3 DNA follows: TGTGCCAGCAAACACCGGGACAGTGACTCTGGAAACACCATATATTTT. Translating gives CASKHRDSDSGNTIYF.

The table lists this clonotype with a few counts. V and J are TRBV19 and TRBJ1-5; TRBD1 matches at 7 bases. J was trimmed by 3 bases and V by 3 bases; bases with no gene match: 5. Germline V CDR1 and CDR2: LNHDA, SQIVND (reference sequence). CDR3 length: 15 residues. CDR3 in amino acids: CASSITGADNQPQHF. The CDR3 region has the DNA TGTGCCAGTAGTATCACAGGGGCCGACAATCAGCCCCAGCATTTT. Supplemented by reference TRBV19 and TRBJ1-5, the full variable domain reads DGGITQSPKYLFRKEGQNVTLSCEQNLNHDAMYWYRQDPGQGLRLIYYSQIVNDFQKGDIAEGYSVSREKKESFPLTVTSAQKNPTAFYLCASSITGADNQPQHFGDGTRLSIL.

V gene TRBV10-3 combines with J gene TRBJ2-5; 12 bases are shared with TRBD2. J gave up 4 bases and V 8 bases, and 8 bases lay outside the gene matches. In germline, CDR1 is ENHRY, CDR2 SYGVKD. The CDR3 consists of 15 residues. The DNA for the CDR3 is TGTGCCATCGGGACTAGCGGGTCCATGGGAGAGACCCAGTACTTC. Its translation is CAIGTSGSMGETQYF.

This clonotype was seen a few times. The rearrangement links TRBV9 to TRBJ1-2, with 7 positions matching TRBD1. Germline loops: CDR1 SGDLS, CDR2 YYNGEE. The CDR3 consists of 15 residues. V lost 0 bases to trimming and J lost 8 bases; unmatched junction nucleotides: 10. Written as DNA, the CDR3 is TGTGCCAGCAGCGTAGCTCCGGGACAGCCCGTCGGCTACACCTTC. It specifies CASSVAPGQPVGYTF.

This clonotype showed up just a few times. The J gene is TRBJ2-7, the V gene TRBV29-1; D remains ambiguous. The CDR3 is 12 amino acids. Germline V gene lookup returns CDR1 SQVTM and CDR2 ANQGSEA. V was cut by 4 bases and J by 4 bases, with 11 bases left in between. CDR3 sequence reads: CSVGLNRYEQYF. The CDR3 region has the DNA TGCAGCGTTGGGCTAAACAGATACGAGCAGTACTTC.